Listed here is a single T cell receptor beta chain. This sample was taken from a study of blood T cell repertoires in COVID-19. Across the study: Italy, Spain and the United States were the sources of the convalescent and acute COVID-19 samples. Sample material is recorded as cDNA or gDNA derived from T cells, B-cell-depleted T cells, or PBMCs.

This CDR3 comprises 13 residues. Between the trimmed V and J ends, which lost 8 bases and 2 bases, there was a span of 13 bases. Germline values: CDR1 MNHEY, CDR2 SMNVEV (reference sequence). Original methodology: Amplification from reference gene primers served as the basis for estimated nucleated cell counts. Data came from immunoSEQ multiplex PCR; TCRdb stores just in-frame clones and leaves some out. V and J calls and clone size come straight from that table; D and trimming were deduced from the DNA. Among under 200,000 clones, 88% were seen once, and the ten largest hold about 6.3%. This receptor was taken from a man aged 40-49 years with active or convalescent COVID-19. The source material was peripheral blood. The chain employs TRBV27 and TRBJ2-7; D unclear. CDR3: CASRQLEAYEQYF. The CDR3 DNA follows: TGTGCCAGCCGCCAGCTAGAGGCCTACGAGCAGTACTTC.